This TCR beta chain was sequenced during a study of cytomegalovirus exposure and HLA in healthy donors. It was with 60 Vbeta and 13 Jbeta primers that the PCR ran. Assay used: immunoSEQ multiplex PCR; TCRdb lists only in-frame clones, some missing. This table has about 160,000 clones, roughly 83% appearing once. About this clone: The antigen remains undetermined. The junction does not match germline at one end; this may be a read error.

This CDR3 has 14 residues. Germline CDR1 is SEHNR and CDR2 is FQNEAQ (reference sequence). Notes on the study in general: In presence/absence analyses, roughly uniform sequencing depth across donors was assumed. In a later analysis, DRB1 alleles had the most associated TCRs; HLA-C alleles the fewest.

Each donor was healthy, and each was a bone marrow donor. This chain links TRBV7-9 with TRBJ1-2; possible D gene TRBD1, 5 bases. The origin of this receptor is a human donor in good health. The sample comprised PBMCs. The CDR3 loop is CASSLGGGVYGYPF. The CDR3 coding sequence is TGTGCCAGCAGCTTAGGAGGAGGGGTCTATGGCTACCCCTTC.